These 31 T cell receptor beta chains were sequenced from one sample in a study of memory CD4+ T cells and cytomegalovirus serostatus. TCRdb's table, derived via immunoSEQ multiplex PCR, lists solely in-frame clones and lacks some. This sample yields about 46,000 clones, of which roughly 78% are seen a single time; more than 0.9% belongs to the top ten. Single viable CD3+CD4+CD8-CD45RO+ cells were sorted as the memory CD4+ T cells. The sequencing input was memory CD4+ T cells from blood. These receptors came from an adult in good health and CMV-seronegative.

The rearrangement links TRBV7-9 to TRBJ1-6, with unresolved D. In germline, CDR1 is SEHNR, CDR2 FQNEAQ (reference sequence). V was shortened by 5 bases and J by 10 bases, with 15 bases between the two germline ends. The CDR3 is 14 amino acids. The CDR3 sequence is CASSPDSRGSPLHF. The CDR3 region has the DNA TGTGCCAGCAGCCCCGATAGCCGGGGATCACCCCTCCACTTT.

V usage is TRBV7-2 and J usage is TRBJ1-4; TRBD1 is a possible D gene (6 bases). This CDR3 has 13 residues. Trimming pared 1 base from V and 11 bases from J, leaving 11 bases between. From germline, CDR1 is SGHTA and CDR2 FQGNSA. The chain's CDR3 is CASSLGGGDKLFF. The DNA of the CDR3 is TGTGCCAGCAGCTTAGGGGGGGGCGATAAACTGTTTTTT. Complete variable domain (other parts from reference TRBV7-2 and TRBJ1-4): GAGVSQSPSNKVTEKGKDVELRCDPISGHTALYWYRQSLGQGLEFLIYFQGNSAPDKSGLPSDRFSAERTGGSVSTLTIQRTQQEDSAVYLCASSLGGGDKLFFGSGTQLSVL.

This clone is labeled as medium-sized (0.01 to 0.1%). This sequence joins TRBV14 and TRBJ1-1; no clear D. This CDR3 comprises 20 residues. Germline loops: CDR1 SGHDN, CDR2 FVKESK. V was shortened by 6 bases and J by 1 base, with 30 bases between the two germline ends. CDR3 protein: CASRRPPSFDGVVRNTEAFF. The CDR3 nucleotides read TGTGCCAGCAGGCGACCCCCCTCCTTCGACGGAGTGGTACGGAACACTGAAGCTTTCTTT.

V gene TRBV6-1 combines with J gene TRBJ2-1, with a weak D call TRBD1 (7 bases). The CDR3 is 14 amino acids. Germline CDR1 reads MNHNS; CDR2 reads SASEGT. The germline V and J ends were trimmed by 10 bases and 4 bases, with 17 bases remaining between them. The DNA for the CDR3 is TGTGCCATCCTTTCAGGGGGGATATACAATGAGCAGTTCTTC. As protein: CAILSGGIYNEQFF.

This clone was seen only once. V gene TRBV7-3 combines with J gene TRBJ2-3; D remains unclear. The CDR3 runs to 13 residues. CDR1 is SGHTA, CDR2 FQGTGA, per germline. V lost 3 bases to trimming and J lost 2 bases, with 6 bases between them. Here the CDR3 DNA reads TGTGCCAGCAGCTTTTGGCCCACAGATACGCAGTATTTT. Its protein is CASSFWPTDTQYF.

Comments on this clone: A junction boundary mismatches the germline segment, possibly from a read error. V and J are TRBV9 and TRBJ1-1; TRBD1 is a possible D gene (5 bases). The CDR3 is 15 amino acids. CDR1 and CDR2 from the germline V gene are SGDLS and YYNGEE. The CDR3 loop reads CASGVAGTANTEAFF. CDR3 sequence (DNA): TGTGCCAGCGGCGTAGCCGGGACGGCGAACACTGAAGCTTTCTTT.

The V and J genes are TRBV6-1 and TRBJ2-5, with D tentatively TRBD2 (6 bases). This CDR3 comprises 15 residues. Germline V gene data show CDR1 as MNHNS and CDR2 as SASEGT. Trimming took 5 bases from V and 4 from J, leaving 17 bases between them. The CDR3 reads CASSTLASTSETQYF. Here the CDR3 DNA reads TGTGCCAGCAGTACCCTAGCGTCCACCTCAGAGACCCAGTACTTC.

J is TRBJ1-4 and V is TRBV5-4; TRBD1 matches 10 bases. The CDR3 is 16 amino acids. V shed 4 bases and J 8 bases; nucleotides not matched to a gene: 11. Looked up from germline, CDR1 is SGHNT and CDR2 is YYREEE (reference sequence). This CDR3 is CASSPDGATGGEKLFF. CDR3 coding DNA: TGTGCCAGCAGCCCCGATGGGGCGACAGGGGGCGAAAAACTGTTTTTT.

This sequence joins TRBV10-3 and TRBJ2-7; 7 nucleotides match TRBD1. Germline loops: CDR1 ENHRY, CDR2 SYGVKD. The CDR3 covers 14 residues. The J segment lost 0 bases and the V segment lost 10 bases, leaving 9 bases of the junction unmatched. CDR3 nucleotides: TGTGCCACCACGTACCGACAGGGCTCCTACGAGCAGTACTTC. Its translation is CATTYRQGSYEQYF.

The V call is TRBV30, the J call TRBJ2-5; D call uncertain. The CDR3 spans 11 residues. Trimming removed 5 bases from V and 5 bases from J, with 9 bases in between. Germline lookup yields CDR1 GTSNPN and CDR2 SVGIG (reference sequence). The chain's CDR3 is CAWARAETQYF. In DNA form, the CDR3 reads TGTGCCTGGGCTAGAGCGGAGACCCAGTACTTC.

This chain connects TRBV6-4 to TRBJ2-2; D perhaps matches TRBD1 (5 bases). Per germline, CDR1 MRHNA and CDR2 SNTAGT. CDR3 size: 20 residues. The V gene lost 0 bases and the J gene lost 3 bases, with 23 bases spanning the gap. The CDR3 spells CASSDSGPWVVRQDTGELFF. The CDR3 coding sequence is TGTGCCAGCAGTGACTCGGGGCCTTGGGTTGTCAGGCAGGACACCGGGGAGCTGTTTTTT.

This clone has only a few counts. The V call is TRBV2, the J call TRBJ1-3; D gene ambiguous. Trimming pared 9 bases from V and 1 base from J, leaving 13 bases between. Germline V gives CDR1 SNHLY, CDR2 FYNNEI. The length of the CDR3 is 14 residues. CDR3 loop: CARGAGGSGNTIYF. CDR3 DNA sequence: TGTGCCAGGGGAGCGGGAGGGTCTGGAAACACCATATATTTT.

The J gene is TRBJ1-1, the V gene TRBV7-3; 10 bases map to TRBD1. This CDR3 has 12 amino acids. Germline values: CDR1 SGHTA, CDR2 FQGTGA. Trimming at V came to 5 bases and at J to 9 bases, leaving 3 bases not matched to a gene. The CDR3 DNA is TGTGCCAGCAGCGCGGGACAGGGGAAAGCTTTCTTT. Its protein product is CASSAGQGKAFF.

The chain employs TRBV15 and TRBJ2-7; D perhaps matches TRBD2 (5 bases). Germline loops: CDR1 LNHNV, CDR2 YYDKDF (reference sequence). With 1 base removed from V and 3 bases from J, the gap between germline ends came to 10 bases. The CDR3 contains 14 residues. The CDR3 spells CATSRVAPGYEQYF. DNA for the CDR3: TGTGCCACCAGCAGAGTAGCGCCAGGCTACGAGCAGTACTTC.

V is TRBV18 and J is TRBJ2-1, with a tentative D call TRBD1 (6 bases). Germline CDR1 and CDR2: KGHSH and LQKENI. The CDR3 consists of 15 residues. V dropped 3 bases and J dropped 2 bases, with 11 bases sitting between them. The CDR3 here is CASSPTDSTYNEQFF. CDR3 DNA sequence: TGTGCCAGCTCACCGACGGACAGTACCTACAATGAGCAGTTCTTC.

With respect to this clone: The same CDR3 can be traced to other DNA sequences in this sample. The V and J genes are TRBV6-5 and TRBJ2-6, with D unclear. The CDR3 contains 14 residues. Trimming shortened V by 2 bases and J by 0 bases, and 2 bases separated the two germline ends. In germline, CDR1 is MNHEY, CDR2 SVGAGI. Here the CDR3 DNA reads TGTGCCAGCAGTTACGGCTCTGGGGCCAACGTCCTGACTTTC. This gives the protein CASSYGSGANVLTF.

The rearrangement links TRBV2 to TRBJ2-2, with D unresolved. This CDR3 comprises 11 residues. Per germline, CDR1 SNHLY and CDR2 FYNNEI. Between the trimmed V and J ends, which lost 6 bases and 8 bases, there was a span of 7 bases. The CDR3: CASRSAGELFF. The CDR3, as DNA: TGTGCCAGCAGGAGTGCTGGGGAGCTGTTTTTT.

This chain links TRBV6-5 with TRBJ2-7, with a tentative D call TRBD1 (5 bases). The germline gives CDR1 MNHEY, CDR2 SVGAGI. V dropped 6 bases and J dropped 3 bases, with 18 bases sitting between them. The CDR3 loop spans 15 amino acids. CDR3 sequence: CASSSTATPNYEQYF. DNA for the CDR3: TGTGCCAGCAGCTCGACAGCGACGCCCAACTACGAGCAGTACTTC.

The chain carries TRBV28 and TRBJ1-2; TRBD1 matches 9 bases. J lost 7 bases, V lost 6 bases, and 6 bases had no gene match. The CDR3 sequence is 13 residues long. Germline loops: CDR1 MDHEN, CDR2 SYDVKM. CDR3 in DNA: TGTGCCAGCAGCACAGGGGGCGGCCGTGGCTACACCTTC. Translated, it gives CASSTGGGRGYTF.

The chain combines TRBV7-9 with TRBJ1-3, with a weak D call TRBD1 (6 bases). This CDR3 has 14 residues. CDR1 and CDR2 from the germline V gene are SEHNR and FQNEAQ (reference sequence). The V end lost 9 bases, the J end lost 0 bases, and 12 bases lay between the germline ends. CDR3 nucleotide sequence: TGTGCCAGTAGAGGGGGTACCTCTGGAAACACCATATATTTT. Translating gives CASRGGTSGNTIYF. Based on the CDR3 plus reference TRBV7-9 and TRBJ1-3, the full variable domain is DTGVSQNPRHKITKRGQNVTFRCDPISEHNRLYWYRQTLGQGPEFLTYFQNEAQLEKSRLLSDRFSAERPKGSFSTLEIQRTEQGDSAMYLCASRGGTSGNTIYFGEGSWLTVV.

The rearrangement uses TRBV7-2 and TRBJ2-5; TRBD1 might be the D (6 bases). There are 15 residues in the CDR3. CDR1 is SGHTA, CDR2 FQGNSA, per germline. The V gene lost 4 bases and the J gene lost 5 bases, with 17 bases spanning the gap. The CDR3 spells CASSSPGAGRETQYF. The CDR3 nucleotides read TGTGCCAGCAGCTCCCCAGGGGCAGGCAGGGAGACCCAGTACTTC.

The chain combines TRBV6-5 with TRBJ2-7, with a weak D call TRBD1 (6 bases). Germline V gene data show CDR1 as MNHEY and CDR2 as SVGAGI. This CDR3 has 12 amino acids. Trimming left V 9 bases short and J 4 bases short, with 13 bases between. CDR3 DNA: TGTGCCAGTTCCGGGACACCTTACGAGCAGTACTTC. This sequence encodes CASSGTPYEQYF.

In this sample, this clone is medium-sized. The chain is built from TRBV27 and TRBJ1-2; 7 bases are a match to TRBD1. J was trimmed by 5 bases and V by 5 bases; bases with no gene match: 11. CDR1 and CDR2 from the germline V gene are MNHEY and SMNVEV (reference sequence). This CDR3 has 15 amino acids. The CDR3 sequence is CASSNPGQAGYGYTF. CDR3 coding DNA: TGTGCCAGCAGTAACCCTGGACAGGCTGGGTATGGCTACACCTTC.

The chain carries TRBV4-2 and TRBJ2-3; 10 positions match TRBD2. In germline, CDR1 is LGHNA, CDR2 YNFKEQ. Losses at the gene ends were 0 bases for V and 5 bases for J; bases not matched to a gene: 11. The CDR3 contains 18 residues. The CDR3 coding sequence is TGTGCCAGCAGCCAAGATATCCCTAGCGGGGGTCTCCTAGATACGCAGTATTTT. Its protein is CASSQDIPSGGLLDTQYF.

This chain connects TRBV6-5 to TRBJ2-2, with D perhaps matching TRBD1 (6 bases). The length of the CDR3 is 14 residues. Trimming left V 4 bases short and J 6 bases short, with 12 bases between. Germline assignment: CDR1 MNHEY and CDR2 SVGAGI. The CDR3 DNA sequence: TGTGCCAGCAGTTCCCAGGGGCGGGCCGGGGAGCTGTTTTTT. Translation gives CASSSQGRAGELFF.

This chain links TRBV28 with TRBJ1-6, with 9 positions matching TRBD1. There are 16 residues in the CDR3. V shed 5 bases and J 4 bases; nucleotides not matched to a gene: 6. Germline-derived CDR1 and CDR2 are MDHEN and SYDVKM. CDR3 sequence: CASSPPTGGYNSPLHF. The CDR3 region has the DNA TGTGCCAGCAGTCCGCCGACAGGGGGGTATAATTCACCCCTCCACTTT.

This chain connects TRBV13 to TRBJ2-3, with a weak D call TRBD1 (5 bases). Germline values: CDR1 PRHDT, CDR2 FYEKMQ (reference sequence). The CDR3 has 15 amino acids. The V end lost 5 bases, the J end lost 2 bases, and 14 bases lay between the germline ends. Here the CDR3 DNA reads TGTGCCAGCAGCCCCAGGGTCTTGAACACAGATACGCAGTATTTT. Its protein product is CASSPRVLNTDTQYF.

This clone was counted between two and nine times. This chain links TRBV30 with TRBJ2-2; 8 bases agree with TRBD1. The CDR3 is 19 amino acids. The ends lost 3 bases at V and 1 base at J; junction bases unmatched: 16. Germline V gene sequence: CDR1 GTSNPN, CDR2 SVGIG (reference sequence). The CDR3 loop is CAWSEYRGDLFLNTGELFF. CDR3 DNA: TGTGCCTGGAGCGAATACAGGGGGGACCTATTCCTGAACACCGGGGAGCTGTTTTTT.

The rearrangement links TRBV5-5 to TRBJ1-1, with TRBD1 matching 7 bases. The CDR3 has 15 residues. V lost 4 bases to trimming and J lost 0 bases; unmatched junction nucleotides: 6. Germline V CDR1 and CDR2: SGHKS, YYEKEE (reference sequence). The CDR3: CASSGGQPMNTEAFF. In DNA form, the CDR3 reads TGTGCCAGCAGCGGGGGACAGCCTATGAACACTGAAGCTTTCTTT.

The chain has TRBV5-4 and TRBJ2-5; 12 bases match TRBD2. CDR1 SGHNT and CDR2 YYREEE come from the germline V gene (reference sequence). Germline trimming cut 0 bases from V and 9 bases from J; bases unmatched to any gene: 9. This CDR3 contains 16 residues. The CDR3 nucleotides read TGTGCCAGCAGCTTGGCACTAGCGGGGGGACGGATGCCCCAGTACTTC. This gives the protein CASSLALAGGRMPQYF.

The genes are TRBV19 and TRBJ1-2, with 9 bases that match TRBD1. Per the germline V gene, CDR1 is LNHDA and CDR2 is SQIVND (reference sequence). Losses at the gene ends were 5 bases for V and 7 bases for J; bases not matched to a gene: 11. The CDR3 totals 15 residues. CDR3 DNA: TGTGCCAGTAGTCCGCTCCCGGGACAGGGTAGTGGCTACACCTTC. Its protein product is CASSPLPGQGSGYTF.